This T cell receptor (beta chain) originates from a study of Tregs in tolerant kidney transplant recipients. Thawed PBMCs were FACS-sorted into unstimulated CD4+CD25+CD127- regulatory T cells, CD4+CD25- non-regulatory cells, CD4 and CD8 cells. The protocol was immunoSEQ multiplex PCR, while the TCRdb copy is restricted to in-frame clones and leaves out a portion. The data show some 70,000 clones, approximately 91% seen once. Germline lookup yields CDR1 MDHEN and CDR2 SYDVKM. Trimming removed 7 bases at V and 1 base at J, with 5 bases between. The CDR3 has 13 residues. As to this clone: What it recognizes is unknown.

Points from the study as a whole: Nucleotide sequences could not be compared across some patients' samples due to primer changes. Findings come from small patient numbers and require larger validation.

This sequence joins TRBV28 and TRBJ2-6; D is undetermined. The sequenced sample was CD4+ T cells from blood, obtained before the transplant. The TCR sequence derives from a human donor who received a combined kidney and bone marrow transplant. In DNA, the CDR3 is TGTGCCAGCATTGCGTCTGGGGCCAACGTCCTGACTTTC. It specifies CASIASGANVLTF.